What follows are 20 T cell receptor beta chains derived from one specimen sequenced in a study of cytomegalovirus exposure and HLA in healthy donors. Use of 60 Vbeta and 13 Jbeta primers characterized the PCR. The repertoire was sequenced with immunoSEQ multiplex PCR; TCRdb's copy has only in-frame clones and lacks some. Of under 200,000 clones in the sample, 80% to 85% were seen once. Source material: PBMCs. Receptor source: a male donor in good health and CMV-seronegative.

The rearrangement joins TRBV5-1 to TRBJ2-1; D gene unclear. CDR1 and CDR2 from the germline V gene are SGHRS and YFSETQ. This CDR3 is built from 19 residues. Trimming left V 4 bases short and J 0 bases short, with 23 bases between. The CDR3 protein is CASSPQSLLPGSSYNEQFF. The CDR3 DNA reads as TGCGCCAGCAGCCCCCAATCACTATTGCCGGGTAGCTCCTACAATGAGCAGTTCTTC.

V and J are TRBV5-1 and TRBJ2-6, with 7 bases matching TRBD2. CDR1 is SGHRS, CDR2 YFSETQ, per germline. After removal of 4 bases from V and 4 bases from J, the junction contained 5 bases not matched to a gene. The CDR3 spans 15 residues. This CDR3 is CASSRGAGGANVLTF. The CDR3 DNA reads TGCGCCAGCAGCCGGGGAGCGGGGGGGGCCAACGTCCTGACTTTC. Looking up the rest from reference TRBV5-1 and TRBJ2-6 gives the full variable domain: KAGVTQTPRYLIKTRGQQVTLSCSPISGHRSVSWYQQTPGQGLQFLFEYFSETQRNKGNFPGRFSGRQFSNSRSEMNVSTLELGDSALYLCASSRGAGGANVLTFGAGSRLTVL.

J is TRBJ2-3 and V is TRBV15; D may be TRBD1 (6 bases). The CDR3 is 14 residues long. CDR1 is LNHNV, CDR2 YYDKDF, per germline (reference sequence). V gave up 4 bases and J gave up 1 base, with 9 bases separating them. The CDR3 reads CATSTSGGTDTQYF. Written as DNA, the CDR3 is TGTGCCACCAGCACTTCAGGGGGCACAGATACGCAGTATTTT.

The chain carries TRBV27 and TRBJ1-3, with TRBD1 matching 8 bases. CDR1 and CDR2 (germline): MNHEY, SMNVEV (reference sequence). The junction had 7 bases not matched to a gene; V was cut back by 2 bases and J by 4 bases. There are 16 residues in the CDR3. CDR3 DNA sequence: TGTGCCAGCAGTTTACTCTCAGGGGGCGCGGGAAACACCATATATTTT. Translating gives CASSLLSGGAGNTIYF.

This rearrangement joins TRBV9 to TRBJ1-2; maybe TRBD1 (6 bases). This CDR3 has 22 amino acids. Germline V gives CDR1 SGDLS, CDR2 YYNGEE. Trimming took off 3 bases at V and 4 bases at J, with 37 bases between the two ends. The CDR3 region has the DNA TGTGCCAGCAGCGGGCCCAATGAGGGGGGGGGATCAGACACCCTTACGGGCTATGGCTACACCTTC. Translated, it gives CASSGPNEGGGSDTLTGYGYTF.

The chain recombines TRBV10-2 with TRBJ2-7, with TRBD2 matching 9 bases. Germline trimming cut 6 bases from V and 0 bases from J; bases unmatched to any gene: 6. The CDR3 runs to 15 residues. The germline CDR1 and CDR2 sequences are WSHSY and SAAADI. The CDR3 here is CASSAPGLASYEQYF. CDR3 in DNA: TGCGCCAGCAGCGCCCCGGGACTAGCCTCCTACGAGCAGTACTTC.

In regard to this clone: Different DNA sequences within this sample yield the same CDR3. The V call is TRBV7-9, the J call TRBJ1-4; D gene ambiguous. With 1 base removed from V and 0 bases from J, the gap between germline ends came to 6 bases. This CDR3 contains 15 residues. CDR1 and CDR2 (germline): SEHNR, FQNEAQ (reference sequence). CDR3 sequence (DNA): TGTGCCAGCAGCTTAGTGGGCGCAACTAATGAAAAACTGTTTTTT. It is translated as CASSLVGATNEKLFF.

The rearrangement joins TRBV19 to TRBJ1-5, with 7 bases matching TRBD1. The CDR3 has 15 amino acids. Germline lookup yields CDR1 LNHDA and CDR2 SQIVND (reference sequence). V gave up 6 bases and J gave up 7 bases; unmatched junction bases: 12. This CDR3 is CASSEFRDSRQPQHF. The CDR3 bases are TGTGCCAGTAGCGAATTCCGGGACAGTAGACAGCCCCAGCATTTT.

As DNA, the CDR3 is TGTGCCAGCAGCTTACGGACAGGATTCAACAATCAGCCCCAGCATTTT. Protein: CASSLRTGFNNQPQHF. V and J are TRBV7-6 and TRBJ1-5, with 7 bases matching TRBD1. V dropped 2 bases and J dropped 3; count of bases not matched to a gene: 7. CDR1 is SGHVS and CDR2 is FNYEAQ in the germline V gene. This CDR3 contains 16 residues.

The chain couples TRBV2 to TRBJ1-4; TRBD1 might be the D (5 bases). Trimming shortened V by 2 bases and J by 8 bases, and 15 bases separated the two germline ends. The CDR3 spans 15 residues. The germline CDR1 and CDR2 sequences are SNHLY and FYNNEI. DNA for the CDR3: TGTGCCAGCAGTGAACCGGGCAGGGCGGGAGAAAAACTGTTTTTT. Translation: CASSEPGRAGEKLFF.

The V gene is TRBV6-5, the J gene TRBJ2-7; D perhaps matches TRBD1 (6 bases). V lost 0 bases and J lost 4, with 16 bases in between. The CDR3 is 16 amino acids. Germline loops: CDR1 MNHEY, CDR2 SVGAGI. The CDR3 nucleotides read TGTGCCAGCAGTTACTCTTTGGGGGCGAGATTTTACGAGCAGTACTTC. Protein product: CASSYSLGARFYEQYF.

The rearrangement uses TRBV9 and TRBJ2-7, with D maybe TRBD2 (5 bases). CDR3 length: 14 residues. The V end was cut by 4 bases, the J end by 0 bases, with 11 bases between. Per the germline V gene, CDR1 is SGDLS and CDR2 is YYNGEE. Written as DNA, the CDR3 is TGTGCCAGCAGCCCCCGGGAAGCCTCCTACGAGCAGTACTTC. Protein product: CASSPREASYEQYF.

The V gene is TRBV7-9, the J gene TRBJ1-1; D uncertain. The CDR3 length is 14 residues. With 7 bases removed from V and 1 base from J, the gap between germline ends came to 13 bases. Germline lookup yields CDR1 SEHNR and CDR2 FQNEAQ (reference sequence). The CDR3 DNA follows: TGTGCCAGCACCCCCGGAGGGTCGAACACTGAAGCTTTCTTT. This sequence encodes CASTPGGSNTEAFF.

The chain links TRBV29-1 to TRBJ2-5; 7 bases align to TRBD1. The end of the DNA fits TRBJ2-7 better, so the J call may be wrong. The CDR3 sequence is 14 residues long. Germline V lookup: CDR1 SQVTM, CDR2 ANQGSEA. The DNA of the CDR3 is TGCAGCGTGATGACCGGGACAGCAAAGTACGAGCAGTACTTC. This translates into CSVMTGTAKYEQYF.

This clone was observed a few times. V usage is TRBV6-4 and J usage is TRBJ1-1; 9 bases are shared with TRBD1. Trimming at V came to 6 bases and at J to 4 bases, leaving 6 bases not matched to a gene. The CDR3 is made up of 14 amino acids. The V gene's germline CDR1 is MRHNA and CDR2 SNTAGT. The CDR3 sequence: CASSLEQGATEAFF. For the CDR3, the DNA is TGTGCCAGCAGCCTGGAACAGGGGGCCACTGAAGCTTTCTTT.

V gene TRBV23-1 combines with J gene TRBJ2-5; TRBD1 might be the D (6 bases). TRBV23-1 is treated as an ORF (open reading frame) with a function not yet certain. The CDR3 is made up of 15 amino acids. V lost 0 bases to trimming and J lost 1 base, with 9 bases between them. The CDR3 DNA reads TGCGCCAGCAGTCAATCGGTACAGGGCCAAGAGACCCAGTACTTC. Encoded protein: CASSQSVQGQETQYF.

V is TRBV6-6 and J is TRBJ1-4; 7 bases are shared with TRBD1. V shed 0 bases, J shed 10 bases, and the junction held 8 bases outside the gene matches. From germline, CDR1 is MNHNY and CDR2 SVGAGI (reference sequence). This CDR3 contains 15 residues. The CDR3 loop reads CASSYSKGATAKLFF. The DNA for the CDR3 is TGTGCCAGCAGTTACTCGAAGGGGGCTACCGCAAAACTGTTTTTT.

This chain links TRBV19 with TRBJ1-1, with 10 bases matching TRBD1. The CDR3 loop spans 15 amino acids. Germline V gene sequence: CDR1 LNHDA, CDR2 SQIVND (reference sequence). V shed 2 bases and J 1 base; nucleotides not matched to a gene: 1. CDR3 nucleotide sequence: TGTGCCAGTAGTATACGGGACAGGGGGAACACTGAAGCTTTCTTT. Translation: CASSIRDRGNTEAFF.

This chain connects TRBV7-9 to TRBJ1-2; 7 nucleotides agree with TRBD1. The V gene end was trimmed by 2 bases and the J gene end by 8 bases; junction bases not matched to a gene: 14. Germline V CDR1 and CDR2: SEHNR, FQNEAQ (reference sequence). The CDR3 sequence is 16 residues long. The CDR3 coding sequence is TGTGCCAGCAGCTTACGAGACAGGGTGCTGGTATACGGCTACACCTTC. Translating it yields CASSLRDRVLVYGYTF.

The chain is built from TRBV18 and TRBJ2-7, with 12 bases identical to TRBD2. This CDR3 is 15 amino acids long. CDR1 and CDR2 (germline): KGHSH, LQKENI. V lost 4 bases to trimming and J lost 5 bases; unmatched junction nucleotides: 6. CDR3 in amino acids: CASSLGTSGRNEQYF. The DNA for the CDR3 is TGTGCCAGCTCACTTGGGACTAGCGGGCGCAACGAGCAGTACTTC.